The sequence of this TCR beta chain was determined in a study of blood T cell repertoires in COVID-19. The CDR3 runs 11 residues. The V end lost 7 bases, the J end lost 7 bases, and 8 bases lay between the germline ends. The V gene's germline CDR1 is LNHDA and CDR2 SQIVND (reference sequence). Sequencing used immunoSEQ multiplex PCR; TCRdb keeps in-frame clones, though not all of them. The data contain 200,000 or so clones, just over 85% of them singletons. The sequence came from a woman aged 40 to 49 with acute COVID-19. Material for sequencing was PBMCs or T cells enriched from blood (not recorded which). The chain combines TRBV19 with TRBJ1-3; D not resolved. This chain's CDR3 is CASNIGNTIYF. As DNA, the CDR3 is TGTGCCAGTAACATTGGTAACACCATATATTTT.